This entry lists 16 T cell receptor beta chains sequenced from one sample in a study of cytomegalovirus exposure and HLA in healthy donors (dated by TCRdb to 2015 to 2018). Receptor libraries were prepared by the immunoSEQ multiplex PCR assay. For the multiplex PCR, a mixture combining 60 forward primers for TCR Vbeta segments and 13 reverse primers for TCR Jbeta segments was used. The immuneACCESS repertoire file appears here via TCRdb, limited to in-frame rearrangements. These files lack a portion of the clones; in checked studies, under half of the deficit traces to unresolved V genes, and the cause of the others is not known. The sample profile shows 150,000 to 200,000 clones; under 80% of them were found once. The top ten clones comprise about 4.5% of the sample. Input material: PBMCs. Receptor source: a man aged 35 to 55 in good health and CMV-seronegative.

The chain joins TRBV9 to TRBJ2-3, with D maybe TRBD2 (6 bases). From germline, CDR1 is SGDLS and CDR2 YYNGEE. This CDR3 is 16 amino acids long. Trimming stripped 0 bases from V and 0 bases from J, with 11 bases between. CDR3 in amino acids: CASSVGGGSSTDTQYF. CDR3 DNA sequence: TGTGCCAGCAGCGTAGGAGGAGGGTCGAGCACAGATACGCAGTATTTT.

This clone was picked up one time. This sequence joins TRBV7-2 and TRBJ1-5; D gene uncertain. Trimming shortened V by 5 bases and J by 8 bases, and 10 bases separated the two germline ends. Germline CDR1 and CDR2: SGHTA and FQGNSA. The CDR3 spans 12 residues. CDR3 protein: CASSLPNKPQHF. In DNA form, the CDR3 reads TGTGCCAGCAGCCTACCTAATAAGCCCCAGCATTTT.

This chain uses TRBV10-3 with TRBJ1-3; the D gene is possibly TRBD1 (6 bases). Per germline, CDR1 ENHRY and CDR2 SYGVKD. Deletions cut 0 bases from V and 0 bases from J, with 12 bases between. This CDR3 is built from 17 residues. CDR3 nucleotide sequence: TGTGCCATCAGTGAGTCTAGGGGGGGCGACTCTGGAAACACCATATATTTT. Residues: CAISESRGGDSGNTIYF.

The J gene is TRBJ2-1, the V gene TRBV4-2; 8 bases are a match to TRBD2. Germline assignment: CDR1 LGHNA and CDR2 YNFKEQ. With V trimmed by 6 bases and J by 7 bases, 14 bases remained unmatched. The CDR3 loop spans 16 amino acids. This CDR3 reads CASRRYSGGLGNEQFF. The CDR3 DNA reads TGTGCCAGCAGACGGTATTCGGGGGGGCTGGGGAATGAGCAGTTCTTC.

This rearrangement joins TRBV7-9 to TRBJ2-2; TRBD1 might be the D (6 bases). CDR3 size: 15 residues. Germline CDR1 and CDR2: SEHNR and FQNEAQ (reference sequence). V was clipped by 5 bases and J by 2 bases, with 12 bases between them. This CDR3 is CASSGHRVNTGELFF. CDR3 bases: TGTGCCAGCAGCGGACACAGGGTAAACACCGGGGAGCTGTTTTTT.

This clone was seen a single time. This chain links TRBV5-1 with TRBJ2-7; 9 nucleotides match TRBD1. The CDR3 is made up of 15 amino acids. Germline trimming cut 0 bases from V and 3 bases from J; bases unmatched to any gene: 4. CDR1 and CDR2 from the germline V gene are SGHRS and YFSETQ. CDR3 region: CASSLGTGVYYEQYF. The CDR3 DNA reads TGCGCCAGCAGCTTGGGGACAGGGGTGTACTACGAGCAGTACTTC.

The chain carries TRBV28 and TRBJ1-5, with D perhaps matching TRBD1 (6 bases). Germline V gene sequence: CDR1 MDHEN, CDR2 SYDVKM. Trimming removed 8 bases at V and 0 bases at J, with 14 bases between. This CDR3 contains 15 residues. The CDR3 DNA is TGTGCCAGCGGAGACAGGAGCTTTAGCAATCAGCCCCAGCATTTT. Translating it yields CASGDRSFSNQPQHF.

The chain uses TRBV2 and TRBJ2-5; no firm D call. From germline, CDR1 is SNHLY and CDR2 FYNNEI. This CDR3 has 12 amino acids. V dropped 4 bases and J dropped 0 bases, with 3 bases sitting between them. DNA for the CDR3: TGTGCCAGCAGTGCTTACCAAGAGACCCAGTACTTC. This sequence encodes CASSAYQETQYF.

This chain joins TRBV27 and TRBJ1-6; weak D call: TRBD1 (5 bases). There are 15 residues in the CDR3. Germline CDR1 is MNHEY and CDR2 is SMNVEV (reference sequence). V gave up 0 bases and J gave up 9 bases, with 12 bases separating them. CDR3 coding DNA: TGTGCCAGCAGTTTATCAGCAGGGTCGGCTTCACCCCTCCACTTT. Its translation is CASSLSAGSASPLHF.

The chain links TRBV2 to TRBJ2-1; TRBD2 matches 9 bases. With V trimmed by 5 bases and J by 4 bases, 6 bases remained unmatched. CDR1 and CDR2 from the germline V gene are SNHLY and FYNNEI. The length of the CDR3 is 15 residues. The CDR3 DNA sequence: TGTGCCAGCAGTATAGCGGGGGTACCGTACAATGAGCAGTTCTTC. Protein sequence: CASSIAGVPYNEQFF.

V is TRBV4-1 and J is TRBJ2-7, with D perhaps TRBD1 (6 bases). Between the trimmed V and J ends, which lost 0 bases and 5 bases, there was a span of 14 bases. The CDR3 consists of 15 residues. Germline CDR1 MGHRA, CDR2 YSYEKL. CDR3 residues: CASSQDPGAWNEQYF. CDR3 coding DNA: TGCGCCAGCAGCCAAGACCCAGGGGCATGGAACGAGCAGTACTTC.

V is TRBV7-2 and J is TRBJ2-7, with D possibly TRBD1 on 5 matching bases. V was pared by 5 bases and J by 0 bases, with 11 bases between. The CDR3 totals 14 residues. Looked up from germline, CDR1 is SGHTA and CDR2 is FQGNSA. CDR3 coding DNA: TGTGCCAGCAGCACCCGGACAAGCTCCTACGAGCAGTACTTC. This translates into CASSTRTSSYEQYF.

The chain links TRBV28 to TRBJ1-4; D unclear. V was clipped by 7 bases and J by 6 bases, with 24 bases between them. The CDR3 length is 17 residues. Germline V gene lookup returns CDR1 MDHEN and CDR2 SYDVKM. The CDR3 sequence is CASNSKVDGELYEKLFF. CDR3 nucleotide sequence: TGTGCCAGCAATTCCAAAGTAGATGGGGAGCTTTATGAAAAACTGTTTTTT.

The chain joins TRBV5-1 to TRBJ1-3; 7 positions agree with TRBD1. Germline V lookup: CDR1 SGHRS, CDR2 YFSETQ. CDR3 size: 16 residues. After removal of 4 bases from V and 0 bases from J, the junction contained 7 bases not matched to a gene. The CDR3 DNA is TGCGCCAGCAGCACCAAACAGGGGAGCTCTGGAAACACCATATATTTT. Protein sequence: CASSTKQGSSGNTIYF.

The chain couples TRBV5-1 to TRBJ1-3, with no clear D. V shed 7 bases and J shed 0 bases, with 17 bases lying between them. This CDR3 is 16 amino acids long. Germline V gene data show CDR1 as SGHRS and CDR2 as YFSETQ. The chain's CDR3 is CASSSGLQSSGNTIYF. The DNA of the CDR3 is TGCGCCAGCTCCTCGGGATTGCAAAGCTCTGGAAACACCATATATTTT.

This rearrangement joins TRBV27 to TRBJ1-2, with a tentative D call TRBD1 (5 bases). Germline V gene data show CDR1 as MNHEY and CDR2 as SMNVEV (reference sequence). V was clipped by 4 bases and J by 7 bases, with 13 bases between them. This CDR3 is built from 13 residues. The CDR3 sequence: CASSSSPGGGYTF. CDR3 bases: TGTGCCAGCAGTTCATCCCCCGGGGGTGGCTACACCTTC.